This passage covers 11 T cell receptor beta chains from one sample sequenced in a study of blood T cell repertoires in COVID-19. Method: immunoSEQ multiplex PCR; TCRdb's copy keeps in-frame clones and lacks some. Of roughly 120,000 clones listed, approximately 82% are singletons. Sequencing was done on a sample of peripheral blood. Receptors were obtained from a man between 25 and 39 years old with acute or convalescent COVID-19.

The chain uses TRBV5-1 and TRBJ2-1; 12 nucleotides agree with TRBD2. Losses at the gene ends were 0 bases for V and 6 bases for J; bases not matched to a gene: 1. The CDR3 totals 15 residues. Germline-derived CDR1 and CDR2 are SGHRS and YFSETQ. The CDR3 bases are TGCGCCAGCAGCTTGGCACTAGCGGGGGGCAATGAGCAGTTCTTC. It codes for CASSLALAGGNEQFF. Full variable domain (remainder filled in from reference TRBV5-1 and TRBJ2-1): KAGVTQTPRYLIKTRGQQVTLSCSPISGHRSVSWYQQTPGQGLQFLFEYFSETQRNKGNFPGRFSGRQFSNSRSEMNVSTLELGDSALYLCASSLALAGGNEQFFGPGTRLTVL.

CDR3: CASSGTGTSGYEQYF. CDR3 bases: TGTGCCAGCAGCGGAACCGGGACTAGCGGCTACGAGCAGTACTTC. The chain uses TRBV21-1 and TRBJ2-7; TRBD2 was called by the table and not checked on the DNA. TRBV21-1 is reported as a pseudogene. The CDR3 covers 15 residues.

V usage is TRBV18 and J usage is TRBJ1-2; tentative D call: TRBD1 (6 bases). Trimming took off 3 bases at V and 0 bases at J, with 17 bases between the two ends. This CDR3 has 17 amino acids. Germline lookup yields CDR1 KGHSH and CDR2 LQKENI. The chain's CDR3 is CASSPSQGGPSNYGYTF. The DNA of the CDR3 is TGTGCCAGCTCACCCTCACAAGGGGGACCCTCTAACTATGGCTACACCTTC.

This rearrangement joins TRBV7-9 to TRBJ2-2; weak D call: TRBD2 (5 bases). V lost 5 bases to trimming and J lost 3 bases, with 10 bases between them. The CDR3 is 14 amino acids. Germline CDR1 and CDR2: SEHNR and FQNEAQ (reference sequence). The CDR3 reads CASSTGLDTGELFF. In DNA, the CDR3 is TGTGCCAGCAGCACCGGACTGGACACCGGGGAGCTGTTTTTT.

The genes are TRBV30 and TRBJ2-3, with TRBD2 identical over 8 bases. The germline CDR1 and CDR2 sequences are GTSNPN and SVGIG (reference sequence). The CDR3 sequence is 16 residues long. With V trimmed by 2 bases and J by 0 bases, 7 bases remained unmatched. The CDR3 here is CAWSSGRGASTDTQYF. CDR3 DNA sequence: TGTGCCTGGAGTAGTGGGCGGGGGGCTAGCACAGATACGCAGTATTTT.

This sequence joins TRBV5-5 and TRBJ1-6; D not resolved. The germline CDR1 and CDR2 sequences are SGHKS and YYEKEE (reference sequence). Trimming cost V 1 base and J 8 bases, with 10 bases left between them. The length of the CDR3 is 14 residues. CDR3 region: CASSLLTADSPLHF. DNA for the CDR3: TGTGCCAGCAGCTTGTTAACGGCGGATTCACCCCTCCACTTT.

The chain couples TRBV12-3 or TRBV12-4 to TRBJ1-2; 7 positions match TRBD1. Trimming took 1 base from V and 6 from J; bases not matched to a gene: 2. This CDR3 is built from 13 residues. Here the CDR3 DNA reads TGTGCCAGCAGTTTAGACACAGGGGATGGCTACACCTTC. Residues: CASSLDTGDGYTF.

The J gene is TRBJ1-3, the V gene TRBV7-9; D unclear. The germline V gene has CDR1 SEHNR and CDR2 FQNEAQ (reference sequence). Trimming pared 2 bases from V and 1 base from J, leaving 12 bases between. The CDR3 totals 16 residues. The CDR3: CASSLNQDRSGNTIYF. The CDR3 DNA is TGTGCCAGCAGCTTAAACCAGGATCGATCTGGAAACACCATATATTTT.

This clone was seen only once. V is TRBV11-2 and J is TRBJ2-3; D might be TRBD2 (5 bases). The CDR3 extends over 16 amino acids. V lost 5 bases and J 3 bases, leaving 18 bases between the germline ends. Per germline, CDR1 SGHAT and CDR2 FQNNGV. CDR3: CASSPDWGVRTDTQYF. The CDR3 region has the DNA TGTGCCAGCAGCCCAGACTGGGGAGTGAGGACAGATACGCAGTATTTT. Full variable domain (rest looked up from reference TRBV11-2 and TRBJ2-3): EAGVAQSPRYKIIEKRQSVAFWCNPISGHATLYWYQQILGQGPKLLIQFQNNGVVDDSQLPKDRFSAERLKGVDSTLKIQPAKLEDSAVYLCASSPDWGVRTDTQYFGPGTRLTVL.

This sequence joins TRBV5-1 and TRBJ1-1; 9 bases agree with TRBD1. J was trimmed by 3 bases and V by 5 bases; bases with no gene match: 8. This CDR3 has 15 amino acids. Germline-derived CDR1 and CDR2 are SGHRS and YFSETQ. The CDR3 reads CASRSPGQGDTEAFF. Here the CDR3 DNA reads TGCGCCAGCAGATCACCGGGACAGGGTGACACTGAAGCTTTCTTT.

The V call is TRBV4-1, the J call TRBJ2-7; the D gene is possibly TRBD2 (6 bases). CDR1 and CDR2 from the germline V gene are MGHRA and YSYEKL. The germline V and J ends were trimmed by 2 bases and 6 bases, with 20 bases remaining between them. This CDR3 is built from 16 residues. The CDR3 sequence: CASSQRIGGRESEQYV. As DNA, the CDR3 is TGCGCCAGCAGCCAAAGGATCGGGGGAAGGGAATCCGAGCAGTACGTC.